This TCR beta chain was recorded in a study of high-grade serous ovarian cancer treatment subgroups. Study-level background: Each sample yielded on average 7,494 unique TCR beta rearrangements from around 15,000 reads.

Tumor tissue was taken before any definitive surgery or chemotherapy was given. In the case of this clone: Its antigen is still unknown.

Study-level points and caveats: Tumors within one patient showed repertoire similarity of roughly 0.1 to 0.8. Higher neoantigen levels went with greater TCR clonal relatedness.

TCRdb keeps only in-frame clones here, not all; method: immunoSEQ multiplex PCR. The sample lists a few thousand clones, about 80% seen once, with roughly 20% in the top ten. Germline lookup yields CDR1 MGHRA and CDR2 YSYEKL. CDR3 length equals 16 residues. Trimming removed 3 bases at V and 1 base at J, with 12 bases between. The chain is built from TRBV4-1 and TRBJ1-4; D gene uncertain. This TCR was sampled from a human donor with high-grade serous ovarian cancer. The specimen was tumor tissue. The CDR3 nucleotides read TGCGCCAGCAGCCACAATCCCCGGCGAACTAATGAAAAACTGTTTTTT. This codes for CASSHNPRRTNEKLFF.